This T cell receptor beta chain was observed in a study of blood T cell repertoires in COVID-19. Libraries were prepared by immunoSEQ multiplex PCR; TCRdb keeps only in-frame clonotypes and omits some of them. The sample contains some 530,000 clones, roughly nine tenths of which appear only once. The length of the CDR3 is 16 residues. V dropped 6 bases and J dropped 4; count of bases not matched to a gene: 7. The germline V gene encodes CDR1 KGHDR and CDR2 SFDVKD. Sequencing used PBMCs or T cells enriched from blood (not recorded which). The TCR was taken from a woman between 55 and 75 years old who had recovered from COVID-19. The chain carries TRBV24-1 and TRBJ2-2; 10 bases map to TRBD1. The CDR3 nucleotides are TGTGCCACCAGTATAGGGACAGGGGTCCGCACCGGGGAGCTGTTTTTT. Its protein is CATSIGTGVRTGELFF.